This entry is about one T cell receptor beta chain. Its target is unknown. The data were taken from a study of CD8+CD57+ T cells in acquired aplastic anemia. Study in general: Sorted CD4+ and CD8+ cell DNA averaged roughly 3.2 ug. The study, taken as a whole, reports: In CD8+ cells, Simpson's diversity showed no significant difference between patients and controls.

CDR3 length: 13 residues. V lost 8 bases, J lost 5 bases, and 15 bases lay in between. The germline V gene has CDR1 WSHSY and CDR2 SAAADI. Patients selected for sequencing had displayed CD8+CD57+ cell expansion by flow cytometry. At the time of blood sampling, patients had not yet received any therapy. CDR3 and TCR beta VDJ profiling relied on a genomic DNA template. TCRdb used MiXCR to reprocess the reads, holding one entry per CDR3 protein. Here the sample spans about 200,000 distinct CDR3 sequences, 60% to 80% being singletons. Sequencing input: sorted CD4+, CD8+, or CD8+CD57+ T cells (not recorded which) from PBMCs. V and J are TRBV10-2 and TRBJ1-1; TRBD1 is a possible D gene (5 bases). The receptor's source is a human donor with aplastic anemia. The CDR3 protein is CASGGRGGTEAFF. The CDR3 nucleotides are TGCGCCAGCGGGGGACGGGGCGGGACTGAAGCTTTCTTT.